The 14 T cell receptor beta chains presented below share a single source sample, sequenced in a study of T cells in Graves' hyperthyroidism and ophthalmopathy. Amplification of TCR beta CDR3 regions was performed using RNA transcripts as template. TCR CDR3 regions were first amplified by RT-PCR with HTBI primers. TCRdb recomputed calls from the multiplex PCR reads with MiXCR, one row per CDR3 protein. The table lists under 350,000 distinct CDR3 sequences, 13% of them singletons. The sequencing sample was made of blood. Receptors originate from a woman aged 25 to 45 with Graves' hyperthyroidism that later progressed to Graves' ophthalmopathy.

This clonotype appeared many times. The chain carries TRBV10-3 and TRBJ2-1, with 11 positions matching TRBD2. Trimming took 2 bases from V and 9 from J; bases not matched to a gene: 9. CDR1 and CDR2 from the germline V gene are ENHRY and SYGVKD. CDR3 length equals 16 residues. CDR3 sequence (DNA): TGTGCCATCAGTGAGACCCTAGCGGGAGGCCCCAGTGAGCAGTTCTTC. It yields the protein CAISETLAGGPSEQFF.

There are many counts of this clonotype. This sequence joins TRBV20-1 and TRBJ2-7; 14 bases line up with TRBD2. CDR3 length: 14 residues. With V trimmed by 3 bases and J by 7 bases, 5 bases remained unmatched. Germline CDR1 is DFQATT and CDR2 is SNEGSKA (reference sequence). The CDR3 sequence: CSARTGTSGGEQYF. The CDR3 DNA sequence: TGCAGTGCTAGGACCGGGACTAGCGGGGGTGAGCAGTACTTC.

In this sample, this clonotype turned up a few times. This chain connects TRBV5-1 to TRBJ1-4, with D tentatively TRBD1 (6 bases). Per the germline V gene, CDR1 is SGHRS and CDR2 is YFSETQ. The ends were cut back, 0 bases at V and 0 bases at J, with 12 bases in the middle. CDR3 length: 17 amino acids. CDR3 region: CASSLEPGQTTNEKLFF. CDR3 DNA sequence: TGCGCCAGCAGCTTGGAACCAGGACAGACAACTAATGAAAAACTGTTTTTT.

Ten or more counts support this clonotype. CDR3 protein: CAIRTDSDNSPLHF. In DNA form, the CDR3 reads TGTGCCATCAGAACCGACAGCGATAATTCACCCCTCCACTTT. This sequence joins TRBV10-3 and TRBJ1-6, with TRBD1 as a possible D gene (5 bases). Germline V gene data show CDR1 as ENHRY and CDR2 as SYGVKD. The CDR3 extends over 14 amino acids. V lost 6 bases and J lost 5, with 11 bases in between.

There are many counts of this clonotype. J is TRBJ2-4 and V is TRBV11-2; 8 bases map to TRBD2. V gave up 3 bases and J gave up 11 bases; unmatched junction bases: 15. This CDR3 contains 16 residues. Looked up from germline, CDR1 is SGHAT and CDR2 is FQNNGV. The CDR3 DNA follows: TGTGCCAGCAGCTTGTTGGCGGGAGGTGGTTCCCTGGTTCAGTACTTC. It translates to CASSLLAGGGSLVQYF.

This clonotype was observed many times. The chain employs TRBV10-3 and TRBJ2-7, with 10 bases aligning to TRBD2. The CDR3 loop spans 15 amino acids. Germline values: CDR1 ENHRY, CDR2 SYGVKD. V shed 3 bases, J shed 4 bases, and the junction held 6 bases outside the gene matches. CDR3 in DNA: TGTGCCATCAGTGAAGGAACTAGCGGGATTTACGAGCAGTACTTC. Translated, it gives CAISEGTSGIYEQYF.

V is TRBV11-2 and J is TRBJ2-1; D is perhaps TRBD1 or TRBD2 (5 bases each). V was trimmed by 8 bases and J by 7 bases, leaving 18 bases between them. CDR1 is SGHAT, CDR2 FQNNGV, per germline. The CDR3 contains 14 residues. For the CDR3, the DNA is TGTGCCAGCCGGCTCAAGGACGGGGCTAATGAGCAGTTCTTC. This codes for CASRLKDGANEQFF.

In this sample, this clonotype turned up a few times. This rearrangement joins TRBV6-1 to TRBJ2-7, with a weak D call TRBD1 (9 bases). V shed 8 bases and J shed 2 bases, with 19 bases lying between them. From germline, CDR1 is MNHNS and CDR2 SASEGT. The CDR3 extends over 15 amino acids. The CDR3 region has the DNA TGTGCCAGCTCTACGGGAGGGACAGGGACCTACGAGCAGTACTTC. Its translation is CASSTGGTGTYEQYF.

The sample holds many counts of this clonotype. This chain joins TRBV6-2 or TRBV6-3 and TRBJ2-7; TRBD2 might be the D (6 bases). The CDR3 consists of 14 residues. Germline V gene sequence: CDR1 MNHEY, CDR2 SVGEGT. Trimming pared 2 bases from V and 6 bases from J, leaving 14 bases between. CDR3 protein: CASSYGGSGFEQYF. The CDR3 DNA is TGTGCCAGCAGTTACGGGGGGAGTGGCTTCGAGCAGTACTTC.

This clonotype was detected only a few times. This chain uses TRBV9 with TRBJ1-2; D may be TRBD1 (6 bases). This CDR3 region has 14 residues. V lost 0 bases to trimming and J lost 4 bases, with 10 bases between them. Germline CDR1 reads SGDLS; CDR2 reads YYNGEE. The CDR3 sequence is CASSVGGGVYGYTF. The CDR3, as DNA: TGTGCCAGCAGCGTAGGGGGGGGCGTCTATGGCTACACCTTC.

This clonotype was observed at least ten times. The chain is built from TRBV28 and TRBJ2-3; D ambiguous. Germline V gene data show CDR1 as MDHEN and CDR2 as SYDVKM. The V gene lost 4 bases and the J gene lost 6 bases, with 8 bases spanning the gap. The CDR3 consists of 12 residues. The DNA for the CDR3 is TGTGCCAGCAGTTCCGTGGGGGATACGCAGTATTTT. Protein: CASSSVGDTQYF. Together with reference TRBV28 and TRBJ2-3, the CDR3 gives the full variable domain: DVKVTQSSRYLVKRTGEKVFLECVQDMDHENMFWYRQDPGLGLRLIYFSYDVKMKEKGDIPEGYSVSREKKERFSLILESASTNQTSMYLCASSSVGDTQYFGPGTRLTVL.

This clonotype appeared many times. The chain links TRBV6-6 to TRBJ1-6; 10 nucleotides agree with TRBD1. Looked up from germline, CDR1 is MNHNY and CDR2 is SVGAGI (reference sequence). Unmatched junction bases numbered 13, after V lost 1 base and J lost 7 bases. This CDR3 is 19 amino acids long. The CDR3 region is CASSYWDRGPVNGNSPLHF. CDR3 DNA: TGTGCCAGCAGTTACTGGGACAGGGGACCCGTAAACGGAAATTCACCCCTCCACTTT.

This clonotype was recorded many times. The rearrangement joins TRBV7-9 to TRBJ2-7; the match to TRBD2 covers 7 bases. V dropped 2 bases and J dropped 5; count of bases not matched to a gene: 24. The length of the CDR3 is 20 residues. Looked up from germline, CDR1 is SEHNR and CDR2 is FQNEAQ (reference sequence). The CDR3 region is CASSLREMREPYLPTNEQYF. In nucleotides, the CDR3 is TGTGCCAGCAGCTTACGGGAAATGCGGGAGCCCTACCTTCCAACAAACGAGCAGTACTTC.

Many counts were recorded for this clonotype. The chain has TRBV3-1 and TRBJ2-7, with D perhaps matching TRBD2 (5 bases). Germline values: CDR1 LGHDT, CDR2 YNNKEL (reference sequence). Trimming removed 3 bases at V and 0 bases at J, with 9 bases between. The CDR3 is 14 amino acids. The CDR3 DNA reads TGTGCCAGCAGCCATGGAGGCTACTCCTACGAGCAGTACTTC. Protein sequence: CASSHGGYSYEQYF.